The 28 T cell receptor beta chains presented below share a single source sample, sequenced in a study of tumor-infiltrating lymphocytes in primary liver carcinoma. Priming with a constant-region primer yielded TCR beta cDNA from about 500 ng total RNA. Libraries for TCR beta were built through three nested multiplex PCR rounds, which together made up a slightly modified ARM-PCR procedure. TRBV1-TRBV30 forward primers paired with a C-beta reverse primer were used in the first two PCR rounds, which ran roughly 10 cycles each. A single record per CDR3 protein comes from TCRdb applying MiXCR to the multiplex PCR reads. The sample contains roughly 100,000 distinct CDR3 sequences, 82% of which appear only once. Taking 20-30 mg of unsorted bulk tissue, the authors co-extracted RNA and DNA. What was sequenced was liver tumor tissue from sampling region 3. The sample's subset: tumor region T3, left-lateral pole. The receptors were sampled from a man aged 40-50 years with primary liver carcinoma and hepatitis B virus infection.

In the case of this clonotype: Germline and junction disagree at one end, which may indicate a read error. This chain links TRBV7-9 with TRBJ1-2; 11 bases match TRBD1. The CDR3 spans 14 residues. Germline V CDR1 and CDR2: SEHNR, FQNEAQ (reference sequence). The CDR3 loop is CVSRWDRGFHCYTF. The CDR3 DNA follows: TGTGTCAGCAGATGGGACAGGGGGTTTCATTGTTACACCTTC.

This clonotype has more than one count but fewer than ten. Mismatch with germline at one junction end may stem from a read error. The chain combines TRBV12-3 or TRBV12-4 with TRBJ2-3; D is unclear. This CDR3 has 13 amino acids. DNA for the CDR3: TGTGTCAGCAGTTCGATGGGCACAGATACGCAGTATTTT. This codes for CVSSSMGTDTQYF.

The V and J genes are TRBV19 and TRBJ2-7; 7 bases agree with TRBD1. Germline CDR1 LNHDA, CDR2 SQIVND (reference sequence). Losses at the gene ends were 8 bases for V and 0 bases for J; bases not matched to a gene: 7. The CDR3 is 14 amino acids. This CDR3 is CASRGQVSSYEQYF. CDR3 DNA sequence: TGTGCCAGTCGCGGACAGGTTAGCTCCTACGAGCAGTACTTC. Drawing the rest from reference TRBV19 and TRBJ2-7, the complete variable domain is DGGITQSPKYLFRKEGQNVTLSCEQNLNHDAMYWYRQDPGQGLRLIYYSQIVNDFQKGDIAEGYSVSREKKESFPLTVTSAQKNPTAFYLCASRGQVSSYEQYFGPGTRLTVT.

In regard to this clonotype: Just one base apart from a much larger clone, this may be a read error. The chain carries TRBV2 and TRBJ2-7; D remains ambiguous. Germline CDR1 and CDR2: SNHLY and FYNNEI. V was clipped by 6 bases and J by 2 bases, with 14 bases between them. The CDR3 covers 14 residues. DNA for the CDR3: TGTGCCAGCAGATCCTCGGGTACCACCTACGAGCAGTACTTC. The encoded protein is CASRSSGTTYEQYF.

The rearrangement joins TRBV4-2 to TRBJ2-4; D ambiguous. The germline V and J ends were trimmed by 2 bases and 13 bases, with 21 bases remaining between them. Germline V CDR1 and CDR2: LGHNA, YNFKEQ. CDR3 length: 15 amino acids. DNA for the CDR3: TGTGCCAGCAGCCAAAACCAAGGAGCCAAAATCATCCAGTACTTC. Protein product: CASSQNQGAKIIQYF.

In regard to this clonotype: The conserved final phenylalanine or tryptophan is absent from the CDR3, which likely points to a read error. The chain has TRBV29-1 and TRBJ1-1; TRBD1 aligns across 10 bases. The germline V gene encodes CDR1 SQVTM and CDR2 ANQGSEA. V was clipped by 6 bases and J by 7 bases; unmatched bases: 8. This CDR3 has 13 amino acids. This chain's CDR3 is CSVEGQGKIEAFC. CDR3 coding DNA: TGCAGCGTAGAGGGACAGGGGAAAATTGAAGCTTTCTGT.

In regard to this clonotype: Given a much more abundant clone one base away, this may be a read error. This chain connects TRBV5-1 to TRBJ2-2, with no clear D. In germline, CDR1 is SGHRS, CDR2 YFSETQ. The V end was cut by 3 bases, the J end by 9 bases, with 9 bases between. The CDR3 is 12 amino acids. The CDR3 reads CASSSGWRELFF. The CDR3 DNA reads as TGCGCCAGCAGCTCAGGTTGGAGGGAGCTGTTTTTT.

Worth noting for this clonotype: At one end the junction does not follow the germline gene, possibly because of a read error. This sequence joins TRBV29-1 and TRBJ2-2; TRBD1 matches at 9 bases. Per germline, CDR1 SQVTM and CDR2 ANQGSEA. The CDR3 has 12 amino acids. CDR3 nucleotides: TGCAGCGGTGGACAGGGGTCCGGTGAGCCGTCTTTT. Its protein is CSGGQGSGEPSF.

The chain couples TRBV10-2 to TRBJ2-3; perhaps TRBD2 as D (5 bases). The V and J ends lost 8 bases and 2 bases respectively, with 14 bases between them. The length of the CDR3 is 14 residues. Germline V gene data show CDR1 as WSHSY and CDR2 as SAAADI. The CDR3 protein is CASGVLANTDTQYF. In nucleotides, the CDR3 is TGCGCCAGCGGTGTGTTAGCGAACACAGATACGCAGTATTTT.

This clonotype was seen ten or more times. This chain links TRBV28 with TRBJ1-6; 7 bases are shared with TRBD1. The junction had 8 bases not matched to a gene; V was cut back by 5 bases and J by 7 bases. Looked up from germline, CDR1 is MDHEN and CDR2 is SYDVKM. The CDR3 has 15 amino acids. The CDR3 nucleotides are TGTGCCAGCAGTCAGGGGGGGGCAGGCAATTCACCCCTCCACTTT. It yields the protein CASSQGGAGNSPLHF.

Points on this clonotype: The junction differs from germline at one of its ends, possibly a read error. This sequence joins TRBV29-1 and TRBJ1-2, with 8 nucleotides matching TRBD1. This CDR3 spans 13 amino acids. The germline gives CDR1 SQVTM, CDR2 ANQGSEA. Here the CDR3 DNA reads TGCAACGACTCGACAGGGGATAACTATTGCTACACCTTC. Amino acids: CNDSTGDNYCYTF. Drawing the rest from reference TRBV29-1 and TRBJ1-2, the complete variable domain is SAVISQKPSRDICQRGTSLTIQCQVDSQVTMMFWYRQQPGQSLTLIATANQGSEATYESGFVIDKFPISRPNLTFSTLTVSNMSPEDSSIYLCNDSTGDNYCYTFGSGTRLTVV.

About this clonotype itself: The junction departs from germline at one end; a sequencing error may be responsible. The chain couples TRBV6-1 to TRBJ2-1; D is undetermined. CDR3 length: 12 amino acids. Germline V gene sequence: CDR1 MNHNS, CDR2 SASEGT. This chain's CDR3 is CARIPSYNKQFF. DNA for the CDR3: TGTGCTAGGATTCCGTCCTACAATAAGCAGTTCTTC.

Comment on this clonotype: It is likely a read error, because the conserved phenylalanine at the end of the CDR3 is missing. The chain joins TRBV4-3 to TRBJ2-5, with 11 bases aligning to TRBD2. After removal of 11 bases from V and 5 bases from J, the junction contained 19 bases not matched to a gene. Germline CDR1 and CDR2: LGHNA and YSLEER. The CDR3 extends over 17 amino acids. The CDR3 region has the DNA TGCGCCGACAGCCAAGCGGCTAGCGGGAGGACTGGTGAGACCCAGTACGTC. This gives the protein CADSQAASGRTGETQYV.

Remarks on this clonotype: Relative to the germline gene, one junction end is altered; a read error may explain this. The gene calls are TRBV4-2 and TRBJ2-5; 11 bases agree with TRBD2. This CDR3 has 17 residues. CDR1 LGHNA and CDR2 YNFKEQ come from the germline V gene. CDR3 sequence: CASSQAASGRTGETLHF. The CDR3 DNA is TGTGCCAGTAGCCAAGCGGCTAGCGGGAGGACTGGTGAGACCCTGCACTTC.

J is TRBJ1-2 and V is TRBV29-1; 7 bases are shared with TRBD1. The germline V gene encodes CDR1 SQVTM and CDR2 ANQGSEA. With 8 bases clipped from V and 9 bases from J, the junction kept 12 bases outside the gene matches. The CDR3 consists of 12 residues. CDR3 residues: CSLAKGARCYTF. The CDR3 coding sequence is TGCAGCCTTGCAAAGGGGGCGCGGTGCTACACCTTC. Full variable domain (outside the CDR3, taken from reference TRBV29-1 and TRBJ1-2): SAVISQKPSRDICQRGTSLTIQCQVDSQVTMMFWYRQQPGQSLTLIATANQGSEATYESGFVIDKFPISRPNLTFSTLTVSNMSPEDSSIYLCSLAKGARCYTFGSGTRLTVV.

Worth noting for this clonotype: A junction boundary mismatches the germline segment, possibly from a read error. DNA for the CDR3: TGCGCCAGCAGCTTGCTTGGGGAGCCCTATAATGAGCAGTTCTTC. It encodes CASSLLGEPYNEQFF. The V call is TRBV5-1, the J call TRBJ2-1, with a possible D match to TRBD2 (5 bases). CDR1 and CDR2 from the germline V gene are SGHRS and YFSETQ. CDR3 length: 15 residues.

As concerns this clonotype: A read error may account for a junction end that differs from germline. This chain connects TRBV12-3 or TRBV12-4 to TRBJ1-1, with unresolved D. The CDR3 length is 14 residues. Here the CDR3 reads CVSCFSGQNTEAFF. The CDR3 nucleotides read TGTGTCAGCTGTTTCTCGGGCCAGAACACTGAAGCCTTCTTT.

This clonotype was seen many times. The CDR3 DNA reads as TGTGCCAGCAGTTTACTTTCCGGGGGAGACACCGGGGAGCTGTTTTTT. The encoded protein is CASSLLSGGDTGELFF. The genes are TRBV28 and TRBJ2-2, with D perhaps TRBD2 (6 bases). V was shortened by 2 bases and J by 3 bases, with 13 bases between the two germline ends. CDR1 is MDHEN, CDR2 SYDVKM, per germline. This CDR3 region has 16 residues.

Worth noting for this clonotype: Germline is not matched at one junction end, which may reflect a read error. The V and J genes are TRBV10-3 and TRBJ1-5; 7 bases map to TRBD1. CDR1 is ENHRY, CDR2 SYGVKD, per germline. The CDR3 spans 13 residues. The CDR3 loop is CAISIDRVQSQHF. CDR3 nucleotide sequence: TGTGCCATCAGTATAGACAGGGTGCAGTCCCAGCATTTC.

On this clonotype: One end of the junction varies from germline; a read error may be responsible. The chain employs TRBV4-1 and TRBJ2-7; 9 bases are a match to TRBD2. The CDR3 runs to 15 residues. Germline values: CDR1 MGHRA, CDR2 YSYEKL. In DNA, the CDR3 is TGCGCCAACAGCCTGGCCGGGACTAGCTTGGGCGAGCAGTACTTC. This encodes CANSLAGTSLGEQYF.

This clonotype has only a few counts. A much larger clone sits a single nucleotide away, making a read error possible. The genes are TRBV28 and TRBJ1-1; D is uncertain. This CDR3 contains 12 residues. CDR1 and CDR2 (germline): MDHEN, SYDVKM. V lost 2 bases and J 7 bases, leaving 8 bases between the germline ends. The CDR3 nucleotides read TGTGCCAGCAGTTTAGGTGGCGGTGAAGCTTTCTTT. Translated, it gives CASSLGGGEAFF.

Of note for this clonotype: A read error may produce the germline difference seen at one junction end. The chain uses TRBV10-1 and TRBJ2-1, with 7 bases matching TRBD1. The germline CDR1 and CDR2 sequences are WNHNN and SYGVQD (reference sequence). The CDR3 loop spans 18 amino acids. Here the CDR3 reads CANSESKTGSVANNERFF. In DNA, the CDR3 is TGCGCCAACAGTGAGTCGAAGACAGGGTCCGTGGCCAACAATGAGCGGTTCTTC.

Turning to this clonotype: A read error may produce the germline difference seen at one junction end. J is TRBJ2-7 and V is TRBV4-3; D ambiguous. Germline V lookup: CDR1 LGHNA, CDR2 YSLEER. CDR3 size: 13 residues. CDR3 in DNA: TGCCCCAGCAGCCAAGATCTGCCTTACGAACAGTACTTC. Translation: CPSSQDLPYEQYF.

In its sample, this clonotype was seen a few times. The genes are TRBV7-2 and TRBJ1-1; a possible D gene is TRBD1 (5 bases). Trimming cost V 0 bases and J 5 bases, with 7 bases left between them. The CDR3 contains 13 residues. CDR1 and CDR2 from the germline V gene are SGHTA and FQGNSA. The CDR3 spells CASSLAGVTEAFF. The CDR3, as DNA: TGTGCCAGCAGCTTAGCGGGGGTAACTGAAGCTTTCTTT.

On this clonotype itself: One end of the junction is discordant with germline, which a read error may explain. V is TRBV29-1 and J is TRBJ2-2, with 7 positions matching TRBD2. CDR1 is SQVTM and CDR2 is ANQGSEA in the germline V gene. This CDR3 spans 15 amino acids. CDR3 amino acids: CSVGTRAANTRELSF. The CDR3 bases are TGCAGCGTTGGGACTAGAGCGGCGAACACCCGGGAGCTGTCTTTT.

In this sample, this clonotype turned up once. The CDR3: CASSQVTLGAKNIQYF. Here the CDR3 DNA reads TGTGCCAGTAGTCAAGTAACACTGGGAGCCAAAAACATTCAGTACTTC. This sequence joins TRBV6-1 and TRBJ2-4; D is unresolved. Trimming left V 9 bases short and J 0 bases short, with 18 bases between. CDR3 length: 16 amino acids. Germline CDR1 is MNHNS and CDR2 is SASEGT.

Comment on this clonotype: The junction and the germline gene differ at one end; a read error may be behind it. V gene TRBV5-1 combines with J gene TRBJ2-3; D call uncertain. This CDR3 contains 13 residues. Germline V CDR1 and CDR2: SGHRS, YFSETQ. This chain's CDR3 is CASSPPGPDTQFF. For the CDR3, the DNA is TGCGCCAGCAGCCCCCCGGGTCCAGATACGCAGTTTTTT.

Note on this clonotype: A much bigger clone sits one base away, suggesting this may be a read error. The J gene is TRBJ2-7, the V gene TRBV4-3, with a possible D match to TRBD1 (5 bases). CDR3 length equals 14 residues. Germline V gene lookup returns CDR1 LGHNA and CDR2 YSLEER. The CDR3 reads CASSQGNTGRDQYF. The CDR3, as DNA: TGTGCCAGCAGCCAAGGAAATACCGGCAGGGATCAGTACTTC.